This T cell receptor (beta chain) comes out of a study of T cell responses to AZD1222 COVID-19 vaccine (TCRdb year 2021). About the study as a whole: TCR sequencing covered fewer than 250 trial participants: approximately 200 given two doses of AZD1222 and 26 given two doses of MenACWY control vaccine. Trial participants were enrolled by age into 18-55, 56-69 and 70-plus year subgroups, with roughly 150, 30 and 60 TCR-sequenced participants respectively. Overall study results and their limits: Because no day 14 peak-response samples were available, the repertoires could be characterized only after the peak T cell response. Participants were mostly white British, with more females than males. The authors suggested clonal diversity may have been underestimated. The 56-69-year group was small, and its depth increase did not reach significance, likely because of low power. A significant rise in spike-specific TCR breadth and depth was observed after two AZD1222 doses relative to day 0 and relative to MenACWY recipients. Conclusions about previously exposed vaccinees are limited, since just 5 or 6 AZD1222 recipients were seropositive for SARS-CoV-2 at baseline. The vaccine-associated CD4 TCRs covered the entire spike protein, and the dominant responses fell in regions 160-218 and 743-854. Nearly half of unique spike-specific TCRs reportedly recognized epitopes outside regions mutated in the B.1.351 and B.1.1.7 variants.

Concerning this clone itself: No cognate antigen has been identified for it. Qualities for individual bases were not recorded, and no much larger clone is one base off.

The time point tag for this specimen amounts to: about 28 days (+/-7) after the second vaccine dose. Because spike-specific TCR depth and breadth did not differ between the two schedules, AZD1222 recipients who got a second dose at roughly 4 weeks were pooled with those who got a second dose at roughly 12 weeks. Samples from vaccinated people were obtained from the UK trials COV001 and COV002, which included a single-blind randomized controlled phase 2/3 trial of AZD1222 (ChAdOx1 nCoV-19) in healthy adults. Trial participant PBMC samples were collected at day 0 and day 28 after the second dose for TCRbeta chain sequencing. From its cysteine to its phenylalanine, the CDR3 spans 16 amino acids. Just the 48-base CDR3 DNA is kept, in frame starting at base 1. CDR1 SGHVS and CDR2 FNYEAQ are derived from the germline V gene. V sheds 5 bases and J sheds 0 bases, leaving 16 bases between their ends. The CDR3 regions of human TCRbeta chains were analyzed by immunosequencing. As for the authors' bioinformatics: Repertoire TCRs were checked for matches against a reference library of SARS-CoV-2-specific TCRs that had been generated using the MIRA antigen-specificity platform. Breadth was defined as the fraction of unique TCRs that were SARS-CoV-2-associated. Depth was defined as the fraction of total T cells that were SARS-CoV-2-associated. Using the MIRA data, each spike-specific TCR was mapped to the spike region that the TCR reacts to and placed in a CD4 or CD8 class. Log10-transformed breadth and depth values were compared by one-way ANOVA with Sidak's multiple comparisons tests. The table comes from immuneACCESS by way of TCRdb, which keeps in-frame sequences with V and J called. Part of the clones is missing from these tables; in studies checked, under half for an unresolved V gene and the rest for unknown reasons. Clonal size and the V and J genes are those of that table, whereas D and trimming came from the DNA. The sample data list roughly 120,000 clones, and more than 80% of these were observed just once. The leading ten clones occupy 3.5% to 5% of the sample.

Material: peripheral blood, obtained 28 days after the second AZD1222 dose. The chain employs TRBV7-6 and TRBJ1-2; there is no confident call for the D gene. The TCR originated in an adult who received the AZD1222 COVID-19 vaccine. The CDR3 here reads CASSPGTGNTNYGYTF. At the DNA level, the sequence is TGTGCCAGCAGCCCCGGCACCGGGAATACTAACTATGGCTACACCTTC.